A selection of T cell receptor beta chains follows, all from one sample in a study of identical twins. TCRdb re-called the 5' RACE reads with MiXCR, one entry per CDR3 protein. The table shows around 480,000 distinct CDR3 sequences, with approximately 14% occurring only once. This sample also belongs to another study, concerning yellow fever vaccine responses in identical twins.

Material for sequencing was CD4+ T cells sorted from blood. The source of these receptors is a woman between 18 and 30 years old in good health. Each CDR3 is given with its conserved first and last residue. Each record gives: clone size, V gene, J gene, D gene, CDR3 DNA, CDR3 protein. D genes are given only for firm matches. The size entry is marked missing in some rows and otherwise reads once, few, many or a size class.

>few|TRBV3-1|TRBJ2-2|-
TGTGCCACGGCGGGACACGGCACCGGGGAGCTGTTTTTT
CATAGHGTGELFF
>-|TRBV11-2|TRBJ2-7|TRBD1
TGTGCCAGCAGCTTTTCCGGGACAGGAAGATTCTACGAGCAGTACTTC
CASSFSGTGRFYEQYF
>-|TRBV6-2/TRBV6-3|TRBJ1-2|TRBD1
TGTGCCAGCAGTTTGGGACAGGGGGCAAGTAGCGGCTACACCTTC
CASSLGQGASSGYTF
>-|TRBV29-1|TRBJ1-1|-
TGCAGCGTTGGTGACAGATCATGGAACACTGAAGCTTTCTTT
CSVGDRSWNTEAFF
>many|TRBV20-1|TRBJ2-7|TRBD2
TGCAGTGCTAGAGTGACTAGCGGGAGCACCGAGCAGTACTTC
CSARVTSGSTEQYF
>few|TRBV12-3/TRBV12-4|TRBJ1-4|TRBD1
TGTGCCAGCAGGTTAACTACAGGGGGCGGTGAAAAACTGTTTTTT
CASRLTTGGGEKLFF
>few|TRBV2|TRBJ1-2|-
TGTGCCAGCAGTCTTATGGGTTGGGATGGCTACACCTTC
CASSLMGWDGYTF
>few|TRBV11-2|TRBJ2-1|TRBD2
TGTGCCAGCACCCATTGGAGGGGGACTAAGCGGGAGGTCAATGAGCAGTTCTTC
CASTHWRGTKREVNEQFF
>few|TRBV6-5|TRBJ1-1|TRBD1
TGTGCCAGCAGTTACTTGACGACTGGACAGGGCGAAGAGGCTTTCTTT
CASSYLTTGQGEEAFF
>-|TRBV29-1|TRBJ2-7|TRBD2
TGCAGCGTGACTAGCGGGATCTCCTACGAGCAGTACTTC
CSVTSGISYEQYF